The 16 T cell receptor beta chains presented below share a single source sample, sequenced in a study of blood T cell repertoires in COVID-19. The assay was immunoSEQ multiplex PCR, and TCRdb's table has in-frame clones only and misses some. The sample yields nearly 35,000 clones, about 85% seen once. The sample taken for sequencing was peripheral blood. Receptors originate from a human donor with acute or convalescent COVID-19. The donor label of this sample is uncertain.

This clone was recorded only once. The chain joins TRBV21-1 to TRBJ1-3. TRBV21-1 is labeled a pseudogene. The CDR3 length is 14 residues. CDR3 nucleotide sequence: TGTGCCAGCAGTGGGCTAGGATCGGGAGACACCATATATTTT. Protein sequence: CASSGLGSGDTIYF.

This chain uses TRBV4-3 with TRBJ1-4; a weak D match, TRBD1 (5 bases). Trimming took off 0 bases at V and 4 bases at J, with 21 bases between the two ends. The length of the CDR3 is 19 residues. CDR1 is LGHNA, CDR2 YSLEER, per germline. The DNA of the CDR3 is TGCGCCAGCAGCCAAGATCGAAGTCCGGGGGAGGGGTTTAATGAAAAACTGTTTTTT. Encoded protein: CASSQDRSPGEGFNEKLFF.

V usage is TRBV11-1 and J usage is TRBJ2-7, with TRBD1 identical over 10 bases. Germline values: CDR1 SGHAT, CDR2 FQDESV (reference sequence). The CDR3 runs to 15 residues. The junction had 10 bases not matched to a gene; V was cut back by 5 bases and J by 6 bases. The DNA of the CDR3 is TGTGCCAGCAGCCCTCAGACAGGGGGCCTCGGCGAGCAGTACTTC. Translation gives CASSPQTGGLGEQYF.

This chain uses TRBV11-2 with TRBJ1-5; no reliable D call. Germline V CDR1 and CDR2: SGHAT, FQNNGV. Trimming removed 0 bases from V and 10 bases from J, with 10 bases in between. This CDR3 has 13 amino acids. CDR3 sequence reads: CASSLERGKPQHF. CDR3 in DNA: TGTGCCAGCAGCTTAGAAAGAGGGAAACCCCAGCATTTT.

The chain couples TRBV5-4 to TRBJ2-3; TRBD2 agrees at 11 bases. The CDR3 is 14 residues long. The germline gives CDR1 SGHNT, CDR2 YYREEE (reference sequence). The V segment lost 4 bases and the J segment 7 bases; nucleotides outside the gene matches: 5. Here the CDR3 reads CASSVSGRDNTQYF. The CDR3 DNA sequence: TGTGCCAGCAGCGTTAGCGGGAGGGATAATACGCAGTATTTT.

This chain connects TRBV6-1 to TRBJ1-5; possible D gene TRBD1, 5 bases. Germline CDR1 is MNHNS and CDR2 is SASEGT. This CDR3 is 15 amino acids long. V was clipped by 0 bases and J by 6 bases, with 12 bases between them. CDR3 coding DNA: TGTGCCAGCAGTGAAGCTGCGGACACGCGTCAGCCCCAGCATTTT. Translation gives CASSEAADTRQPQHF.

The genes are TRBV7-8 and TRBJ1-2; no definite D call. Germline V gives CDR1 SGHVS, CDR2 FQNEAQ. V was shortened by 0 bases and J by 0 bases, with 8 bases between the two germline ends. This CDR3 comprises 15 residues. CDR3 bases: TGTGCCAGCAGCTTAGCTAACAGCCCTAACTATGGCTACACCTTC. Translating gives CASSLANSPNYGYTF.

This chain connects TRBV7-2 to TRBJ2-4, with a tentative D call TRBD2 (6 bases). The germline V gene has CDR1 SGHTA and CDR2 FQGNSA. The CDR3 has 15 residues. Trimming removed 3 bases at V and 7 bases at J, with 16 bases between. CDR3 sequence: CASSFVRESANIQYF. The CDR3 nucleotides read TGTGCCAGCAGCTTTGTTCGGGAGTCTGCGAACATTCAGTACTTC.

The V call is TRBV30, the J call TRBJ2-3; TRBD2 matches 9 bases. The CDR3 is 13 amino acids. The trim removed 5 bases at V and 6 bases at J, leaving 6 bases unmatched. Germline V gene lookup returns CDR1 GTSNPN and CDR2 SVGIG (reference sequence). For the CDR3, the DNA is TGTGCCTGGGCTCCTAGCGGGGAGGATACGCAGTATTTT. It specifies CAWAPSGEDTQYF.

The rearrangement links TRBV12-3 or TRBV12-4 to TRBJ2-5; TRBD1 matches at 9 bases. The CDR3 totals 12 residues. V was clipped by 6 bases and J by 7 bases; unmatched bases: 3. CDR3 region: CASRQGAGTQYF. CDR3 DNA: TGTGCCAGCAGACAGGGGGCAGGGACCCAGTACTTC.

This clone was seen only once. The chain joins TRBV6-6 to TRBJ1-2; 9 nucleotides align to TRBD1. Germline V gene data show CDR1 as MNHNY and CDR2 as SVGAGI (reference sequence). This CDR3 contains 14 residues. The junction had 8 bases not matched to a gene; V was cut back by 7 bases and J by 5 bases. The chain's CDR3 is CASNQQGAIYGYTF. The CDR3 DNA follows: TGTGCCAGCAATCAACAGGGGGCCATATATGGCTACACCTTC.

The chain couples TRBV6-4 to TRBJ2-7, with D possibly TRBD2 on 6 matching bases. The V end was cut by 1 base, the J end by 4 bases, with 32 bases between. This CDR3 is built from 21 residues. Germline CDR1 is MRHNA and CDR2 is SNTAGT. DNA of the CDR3: TGTGCCAGCAGTGACTACGAGGGTGACGGGAGAGCCCGCCGTCCCACGTACGAGCAGTACTTC. Its translation: CASSDYEGDGRARRPTYEQYF.

The V gene is TRBV28, the J gene TRBJ2-2, with D hard to call. CDR3 size: 13 residues. Germline assignment: CDR1 MDHEN and CDR2 SYDVKM. Trimming took 6 bases from V and 1 from J, leaving 6 bases between them. CDR3 bases: TGTGCCAGCAGGCGACAGAACACCGGGGAGCTGTTTTTT. Translation: CASRRQNTGELFF.

The CDR3 region is CASSQAKTGDRPLHF. In DNA, the CDR3 is TGTGCCAGCAGCCAAGCTAAAACAGGGGACCGACCCCTCCACTTT. The chain is built from TRBV4-2 and TRBJ1-6, with 7 bases matching TRBD1. V gave up 1 base and J gave up 12 bases; unmatched junction bases: 9. Looked up from germline, CDR1 is LGHNA and CDR2 is YNFKEQ. This CDR3 comprises 15 residues.

This clone occurred once. The V and J genes are TRBV7-2 and TRBJ1-2, with TRBD1 matching over 7 bases. The CDR3 length is 15 residues. J gave up 2 bases and V 5 bases, and 8 bases lay outside the gene matches. CDR1 SGHTA and CDR2 FQGNSA come from the germline V gene. The CDR3 sequence is CASSTYRQGNYGYTF. For the CDR3, the DNA is TGTGCCAGCAGCACATACAGACAGGGAAACTATGGCTACACCTTC.

The chain joins TRBV27 to TRBJ2-7; TRBD1 matches 8 bases. The ends lost 4 bases at V and 1 base at J; junction bases unmatched: 9. The CDR3 runs 16 residues. Per the germline V gene, CDR1 is MNHEY and CDR2 is SMNVEV (reference sequence). The CDR3 loop is CASSSLTRDRSYEQYF. CDR3 nucleotides: TGTGCCAGCAGTTCCCTTACCCGGGACAGGTCCTACGAGCAGTACTTC.